The T cell receptor (beta chain) under discussion was sequenced for a study of blood T cells in healthy people across ages. Study-wide results and limits: Estimates of total diversity, which came from one million sequenced T cells, were considered to be underestimates.

As regards this clonotype: What it binds is not known.

CDR1 and CDR2 (germline): SEHNR, FQNEAQ (reference sequence). Trimming shortened V by 5 bases and J by 8 bases, and 13 bases separated the two germline ends. The CDR3 is made up of 14 amino acids. A J-beta primer mix and a sample-barcoded 5' primer were used in a second PCR of roughly 6 to 11 cycles. In TCRdb, the 5' RACE reads were re-called with MiXCR into one record per CDR3 protein. Among under 1 million distinct CDR3 sequences, around 43% were seen once, and the ten largest hold about a fifth. The genes are TRBV7-9 and TRBJ1-6; D gene ambiguous. This sequence originates from a man aged 55 to 69 in good health. Material for sequencing was blood. The chain's CDR3 is CASSMDVQHSPLHF. The CDR3 DNA is TGTGCCAGCAGCATGGACGTTCAGCATTCACCCCTCCACTTT. Drawing the rest from reference TRBV7-9 and TRBJ1-6, the complete variable domain is DTGVSQNPRHKITKRGQNVTFRCDPISEHNRLYWYRQTLGQGPEFLTYFQNEAQLEKSRLLSDRFSAERPKGSFSTLEIQRTEQGDSAMYLCASSMDVQHSPLHFGNGTRLTVT.